These T cell receptor beta chains were read from a single sample in a study of blood T cell repertoires in COVID-19. The method was immunoSEQ multiplex PCR; TCRdb's version includes in-frame clones alone and lacks a portion of them. The sample has 210,000 or so clones; around 80% are singletons. The sequencing sample was made of peripheral blood. These receptors were taken from a man aged 45-60 years who had recovered from COVID-19. Each CDR3 is given without its conserved first and last residue. The D gene is left open where the match is weak. For some rows the clone size is stated as once, few or many, or as a class when expanded; others skip it.

v_call: TRBV7-9; clone_size: -; d_call: -; cdr3_aa: ASSSAAGGGYT
v_call: TRBV14; clone_size: once; d_call: TRBD2; cdr3_aa: ASSFIPLAGGTGELF
v_call: TRBV7-8; clone_size: once; d_call: -; cdr3_aa: ASSSSPGNADTQY
v_call: TRBV6-5; clone_size: -; d_call: -; cdr3_aa: ASSDTRLAEQY
v_call: TRBV11-2; clone_size: -; d_call: TRBD2; cdr3_aa: ASSTRLIAGGGAGELF
v_call: TRBV6-5; clone_size: -; d_call: TRBD1; cdr3_aa: ASSGQGSVYGYT
v_call: TRBV28; clone_size: -; d_call: -; cdr3_aa: ASRTGGYNEQF
v_call: TRBV15; clone_size: -; d_call: -; cdr3_aa: ATSRDNRPTNEKLF
v_call: TRBV9; clone_size: -; d_call: -; cdr3_aa: ASSVDSSYNEQF
v_call: TRBV11-2; clone_size: -; d_call: -; cdr3_aa: ASEETGGTEAF
v_call: TRBV14; clone_size: -; d_call: -; cdr3_aa: ASSQDSRGSGYGYT
v_call: TRBV27; clone_size: -; d_call: -; cdr3_aa: ASSSRGYEQF
v_call: TRBV7-2; clone_size: -; d_call: -; cdr3_aa: ASSLAGLSQETQY
v_call: TRBV30; clone_size: -; d_call: TRBD1; cdr3_aa: AWRGDSLSYGYT
v_call: TRBV7-2; clone_size: -; d_call: -; cdr3_aa: ASSQPAERYGYT
v_call: TRBV5-8; clone_size: -; d_call: -; cdr3_aa: ASSRNTAGKGYT
v_call: TRBV3-1/TRBV3-2; clone_size: -; d_call: -; cdr3_aa: ASSLRLTQETQY
v_call: TRBV19; clone_size: -; d_call: -; cdr3_aa: ASSFQTNSNQPQH
v_call: TRBV18; clone_size: -; d_call: TRBD1; cdr3_aa: ASSPGHSGTDGDTQY
v_call: TRBV20-1; clone_size: -; d_call: -; cdr3_aa: RTTENTEAF
v_call: TRBV6-8; clone_size: -; d_call: TRBD2; cdr3_aa: ASSYQLLPGLAGDVRETQY
v_call: TRBV21-1; clone_size: many; d_call: -; cdr3_aa: ASLYPPQAYSNQPQH
v_call: TRBV3-1/TRBV3-2; clone_size: -; d_call: TRBD1; cdr3_aa: ASSSAGGRGELF
v_call: TRBV28; clone_size: -; d_call: -; cdr3_aa: ASSSDVRGGGYT
v_call: TRBV5-1; clone_size: -; d_call: TRBD1; cdr3_aa: ASSLRQGEGTEAF
v_call: TRBV28; clone_size: once; d_call: TRBD1; cdr3_aa: ASSSGTGHNEKLF
v_call: TRBV5-6; clone_size: -; d_call: -; cdr3_aa: ASSLEAFSSYNEQF
v_call: TRBV7-8; clone_size: -; d_call: TRBD1; cdr3_aa: ASSYGSGQGGFNEQF
v_call: TRBV30; clone_size: -; d_call: TRBD1; cdr3_aa: AWSVPRGTGNEKLF
v_call: TRBV24-1; clone_size: -; d_call: TRBD2; cdr3_aa: ATSRAGGGYNEQF
v_call: TRBV30; clone_size: -; d_call: TRBD1; cdr3_aa: AWLFGQGLMNTEAF
v_call: TRBV9; clone_size: once; d_call: -; cdr3_aa: ASSVVSEGVKAF
v_call: TRBV12-3/TRBV12-4; clone_size: -; d_call: -; cdr3_aa: ASSLGWAPGYT
v_call: TRBV7-7; clone_size: -; d_call: -; cdr3_aa: ASSLRLAPEYEQY
v_call: TRBV7-2; clone_size: -; d_call: TRBD2; cdr3_aa: ASSSGLAYTYEQY
v_call: TRBV7-8; clone_size: -; d_call: TRBD2; cdr3_aa: ASSLGLAGGDTQY
v_call: TRBV5-1; clone_size: -; d_call: TRBD2; cdr3_aa: ASSKDTGTSGSGPVYEQY